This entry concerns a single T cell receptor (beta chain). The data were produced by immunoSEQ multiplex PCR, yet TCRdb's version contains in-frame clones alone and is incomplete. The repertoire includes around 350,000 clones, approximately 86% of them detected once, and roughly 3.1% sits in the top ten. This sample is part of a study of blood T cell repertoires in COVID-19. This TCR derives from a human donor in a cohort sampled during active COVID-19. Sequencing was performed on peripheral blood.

CDR3: CASSSRSGAYNEQFF. The CDR3 coding sequence is TGTGCCAGCAGCAGTCGTAGCGGGGCCTACAATGAGCAGTTCTTC. This chain links TRBV11-3 with TRBJ2-1; TRBD2 matches at 8 bases. Germline lookup yields CDR1 SGHNT and CDR2 YENEEA. V was pared by 5 bases and J by 2 bases, with 5 bases of the junction left unmatched. The CDR3 consists of 15 residues.